The sequence of this TCR beta chain was determined in a study of blood T cells in healthy people across ages. Together with a sample-barcoded 5' primer, a J-beta primer mix was included in a second PCR lasting about 7 to 12 cycles. TCRdb itself ran the 5' RACE reads through MiXCR, one entry per CDR3 protein. The sample holds 1,800,000 or so distinct CDR3 sequences, 39% seen once. Per the germline V gene, CDR1 is MNHNS and CDR2 is SASEGT. Trimming pared 3 bases from V and 3 bases from J, leaving 18 bases between. This CDR3 region has 17 residues. The TCR comes from a human donor in good health. Material for sequencing was blood. This sequence joins TRBV6-1 and TRBJ1-5, with TRBD1 as a possible D gene (6 bases). Here the CDR3 reads CASSERDRRGANQPQHF. As DNA, the CDR3 is TGTGCCAGCAGTGAGCGCGACAGGCGGGGCGCCAATCAGCCCCAGCATTTT.